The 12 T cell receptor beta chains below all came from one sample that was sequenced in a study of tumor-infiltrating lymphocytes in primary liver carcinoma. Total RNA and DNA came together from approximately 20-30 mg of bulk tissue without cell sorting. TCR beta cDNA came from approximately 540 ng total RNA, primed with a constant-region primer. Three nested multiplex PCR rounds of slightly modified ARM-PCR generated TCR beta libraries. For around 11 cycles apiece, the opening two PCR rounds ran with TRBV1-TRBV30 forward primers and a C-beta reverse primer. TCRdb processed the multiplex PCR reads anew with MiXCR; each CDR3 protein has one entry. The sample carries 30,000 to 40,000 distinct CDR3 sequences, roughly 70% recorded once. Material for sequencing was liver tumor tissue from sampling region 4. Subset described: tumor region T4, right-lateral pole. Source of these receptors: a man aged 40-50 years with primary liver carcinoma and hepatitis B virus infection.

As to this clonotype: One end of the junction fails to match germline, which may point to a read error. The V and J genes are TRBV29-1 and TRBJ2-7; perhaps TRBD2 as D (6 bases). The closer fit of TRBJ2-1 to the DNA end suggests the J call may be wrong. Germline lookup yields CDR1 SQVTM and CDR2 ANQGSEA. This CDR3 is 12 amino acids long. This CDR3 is CSVGGKGLEQFF. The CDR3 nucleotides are TGTAGCGTTGGAGGGAAGGGGCTCGAGCAGTTCTTC.

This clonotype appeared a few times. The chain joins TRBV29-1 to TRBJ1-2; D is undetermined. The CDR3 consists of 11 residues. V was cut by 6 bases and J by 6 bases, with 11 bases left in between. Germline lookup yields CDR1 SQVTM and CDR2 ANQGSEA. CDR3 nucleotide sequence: TGCAGCGTGACCGGGCATGATGGCTACACCTTC. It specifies CSVTGHDGYTF.

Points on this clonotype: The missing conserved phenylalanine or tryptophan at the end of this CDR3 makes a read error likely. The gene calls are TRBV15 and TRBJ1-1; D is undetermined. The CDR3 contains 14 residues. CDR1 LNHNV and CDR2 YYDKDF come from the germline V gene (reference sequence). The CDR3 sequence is CAASRDHAGTEAFS. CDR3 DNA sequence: TGTGCCGCCAGCAGAGATCATGCGGGGACTGAAGCTTTCTCT.

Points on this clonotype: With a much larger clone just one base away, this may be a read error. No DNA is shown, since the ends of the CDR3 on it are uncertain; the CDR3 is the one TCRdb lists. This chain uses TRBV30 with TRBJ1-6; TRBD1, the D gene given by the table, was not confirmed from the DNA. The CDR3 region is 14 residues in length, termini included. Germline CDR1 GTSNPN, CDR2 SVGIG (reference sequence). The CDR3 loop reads CAWGTGTGDSPFHF.

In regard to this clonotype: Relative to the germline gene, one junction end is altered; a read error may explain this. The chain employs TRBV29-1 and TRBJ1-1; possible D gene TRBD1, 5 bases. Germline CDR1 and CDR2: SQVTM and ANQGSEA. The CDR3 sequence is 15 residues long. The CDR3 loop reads CSVLPGWGMSTGAFF. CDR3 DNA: TGCAGCGTTCTTCCGGGGTGGGGGATGAGCACTGGAGCTTTCTTT.

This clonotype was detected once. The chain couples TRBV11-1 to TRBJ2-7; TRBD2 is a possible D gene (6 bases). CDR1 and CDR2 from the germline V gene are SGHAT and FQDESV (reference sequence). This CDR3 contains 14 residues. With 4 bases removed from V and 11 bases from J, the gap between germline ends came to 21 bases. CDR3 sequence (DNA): TGTGCCAGCAGCTCATCCCGGGACTCCTCCTACGAGTACTTC. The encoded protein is CASSSSRDSSYEYF.

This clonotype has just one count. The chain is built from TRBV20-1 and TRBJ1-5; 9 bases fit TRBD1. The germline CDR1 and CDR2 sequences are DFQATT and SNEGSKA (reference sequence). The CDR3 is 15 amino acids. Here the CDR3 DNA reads TGCAATGTTAGACACGGGACAGGGAGTGTCCAGCCCCAGCATTTT. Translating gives CNVRHGTGSVQPQHF.

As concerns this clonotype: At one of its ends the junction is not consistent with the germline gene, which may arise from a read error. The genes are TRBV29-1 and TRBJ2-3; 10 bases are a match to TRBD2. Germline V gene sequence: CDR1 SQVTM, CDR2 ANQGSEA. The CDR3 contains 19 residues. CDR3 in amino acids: CSVEERRLEAGGVTGTQYF. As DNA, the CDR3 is TGCAGCGTTGAAGAGCGAAGACTAGAAGCGGGAGGGGTCACAGGTACGCAGTATTTT.

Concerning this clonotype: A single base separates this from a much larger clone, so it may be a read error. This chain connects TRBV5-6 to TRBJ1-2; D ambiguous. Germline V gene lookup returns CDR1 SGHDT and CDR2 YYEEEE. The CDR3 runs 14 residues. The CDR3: CASTLGRTNYGYTF. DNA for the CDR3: TGTGCCAGCACCTTGGGTAGGACTAACTATGGCTACACCTTC.

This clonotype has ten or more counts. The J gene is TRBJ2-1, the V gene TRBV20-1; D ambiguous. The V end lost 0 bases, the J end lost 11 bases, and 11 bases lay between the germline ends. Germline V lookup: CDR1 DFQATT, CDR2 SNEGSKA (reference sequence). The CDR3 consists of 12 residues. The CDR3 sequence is CSARDFKRQQFF. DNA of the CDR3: TGCAGTGCTAGAGATTTTAAACGACAGCAGTTCTTC.

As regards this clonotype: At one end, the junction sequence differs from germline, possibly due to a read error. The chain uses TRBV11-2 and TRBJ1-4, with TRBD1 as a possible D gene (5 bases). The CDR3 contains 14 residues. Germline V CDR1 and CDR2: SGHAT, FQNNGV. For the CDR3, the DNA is TGTGCCAGCAGCCTAGATCATGGGGGTCTCAGGCTGTTTTTT. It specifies CASSLDHGGLRLFF.

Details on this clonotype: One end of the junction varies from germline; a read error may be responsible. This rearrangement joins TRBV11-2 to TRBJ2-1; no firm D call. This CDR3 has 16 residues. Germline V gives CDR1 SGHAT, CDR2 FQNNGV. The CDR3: CASSSPGVSGFNEHFF. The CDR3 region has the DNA TGTGCCAGCAGCTCCCCCGGCGTGAGTGGGTTCAATGAGCATTTCTTC.